This paragraph reports one TCR beta chain. There is no known antigen for this receptor. Qualities for individual bases were not recorded, and no much larger clone is one base off. The donors were included in the validation cohort of over a hundred subjects, a group kept apart from the approximately 700-subject first cohort. The entry originates in a study of cytomegalovirus exposure and HLA in healthy donors (dated by TCRdb to about 2017). Broadly, across the study: According to a later analysis, the 120 or so validation repertoires were produced on the same platform as the 666 repertoires of the first cohort. The study was designed to test whether signatures of past pathogen exposure could be identified by cataloging public T cell receptors. Besides the first cohort of 666 subjects, a separate validation cohort made up of 120 different subjects was used. To predict cytomegalovirus infection status, the study brought together high-throughput TCR immunosequencing, statistical association of individual TCRs with disease status, and machine learning.

Study-level results and caveats: The validation cohort had no HLA typing available for a later analysis, so co-occurrence within that cohort was assessed over all 130 or so repertoires. Of the cluster scores, roughly 95% were above 0 in a later analysis, which found that TCRs clustered in the first cohort also tended to co-occur in the roughly 130 validation repertoires. The study listed 164 TCR beta chains as associated with cytomegalovirus. Cytomegalovirus status was reported to be diagnosed by the classifier with high specificity and sensitivity in both the original and validation cohorts. Most TCR sequences were seen in very few donors, while some public TCRs were found in many individuals. The authors suggested that the approach could potentially be extended to other disease states and immunological phenotypes. A few of the identified cytomegalovirus-associated TCR beta chains were confirmed in vitro to be specific for cytomegalovirus antigens.

Receptor libraries were prepared by the immunoSEQ multiplex PCR assay. The paper's data handling went like this. A statistical classification framework was developed to diagnose cytomegalovirus status using the catalog of TCR beta chain sequences. TCRdb's version of the immuneACCESS table is confined to in-frame rearrangements and falls short of the full clone set. An unresolved V gene accounts for under half of the shortfall where checked; the remainder is of unknown origin. V, J and clone size were drawn from that table, and D and trimming were deduced from the DNA. In all, the sample holds about 64,000 clones, and approximately 90% of those were seen once. Roughly 1.8% of the sample is held by the ten biggest clonotypes. Measured from the cysteine to the phenylalanine, the CDR3 is 14 residues long. Solely the CDR3 DNA is kept, with 42 bases framed from the first base. The germline V end is reduced by 10 bases and the J end by 5 bases; junction bases left unmatched: 10. From the germline V gene, CDR1 is ENHRY and CDR2 is SYGVKD.

This chain joins TRBV10-3 to TRBJ2-3; 9 bases in between match TRBD2. Input material: PBMCs. This clonotype was sampled from a woman between 18 and 30 years old in good health and CMV-seronegative. This receptor carries the CDR3 CATTLAGGQDTQYF. The DNA sequence is as follows: TGTGCCACCACCCTGGCGGGGGGGCAAGATACGCAGTATTTT.